A selection of T cell receptor beta chains follows, all from one sample in a study of T cell repertoires in cytomegalovirus infection. TCRdb redid the calling of the reads with MiXCR, one entry per CDR3 protein. The sample records approximately 390,000 distinct CDR3 sequences, roughly 36% being singletons. These TCRs' antigens remain unknown. The sequenced sample was cultured PBMCs, obtained from culture after CMV antigen stimulation. These receptors came from a human donor in good health (CMV status not recorded). Some clones in this sample may be carry-over from other donors' samples. Each CDR3 is given with its conserved first and last residue. The D gene is left open where the match is weak. Rows give clone size only sometimes, using once, few, many, or a class for an expanded clone.

cdr3_aa cdr3_nt clone_size j_call d_call v_call
CASSLIQGKGETQYF TGTGCCAGCAGCCTAATTCAGGGGAAGGGGGAGACCCAGTACTTC - TRBJ2-5 - TRBV5-4
CASSLDGAPYNEQFF TGTGCCAGCAGCTTAGATGGAGCACCCTACAATGAGCAGTTCTTC many TRBJ2-1 - TRBV7-2
CASSLQGQSKGYGYTF TGTGCCAGCAGCTTACAGGGGCAATCGAAGGGCTATGGCTACACCTTC many TRBJ1-2 - TRBV7-2
CASSRAPKVYGYTF TGCGCCAGCAGCCGGGCCCCGAAGGTCTATGGCTACACCTTC - TRBJ1-2 - TRBV10-2
CASRVTPNTEAFF TGTGCCAGCAGAGTGACACCGAACACTGAAGCTTTCTTT few TRBJ1-1 - TRBV2
CAISEFNRGLAGEVREATDTQYF TGTGCCATCAGTGAGTTTAACAGGGGACTAGCGGGAGAGGTCCGAGAGGCAACAGATACGCAGTATTTT - TRBJ2-3 TRBD2 TRBV10-3
CASSQARASGKETQYF TGCGCCAGCAGCCAAGCTCGCGCGAGCGGAAAAGAGACCCAGTACTTC few TRBJ2-5 - TRBV4-1
CASRRPGETQYF TGTGCCAGCAGACGGCCGGGGGAGACCCAGTACTTC - TRBJ2-5 - TRBV7-2
CASSSYSSNQPQHF TGTGCCAGCAGCTCATACAGTAGCAATCAGCCCCAGCATTTT many TRBJ1-5 - TRBV7-2
CASRVRVSAEQYF TGTGCCAGCAGGGTCCGGGTCTCGGCTGAGCAGTACTTC - TRBJ2-7 - TRBV6-5
CASSFRTGHYEQYF TGTGCCAGCAGCTTTAGGACAGGACACTACGAGCAGTACTTC - TRBJ2-7 TRBD1 TRBV7-2
CASSLDSSQPQHF TGTGCCAGCAGCTTGGACAGTTCCCAGCCCCAGCATTTT - TRBJ1-5 - TRBV5-4
CASSVETGANGYTF TGTGCCAGCAGCGTAGAGACAGGGGCGAATGGCTACACCTTC few TRBJ1-2 TRBD1 TRBV7-3
CASRGTSKYEQYF TGTGCCAGCAGAGGGACGTCGAAATACGAGCAGTACTTC few TRBJ2-7 - TRBV6-1
CASSNRTSGTGELFF TGCGCCAGCAGCAACCGGACTAGTGGCACCGGGGAGCTGTTTTTT - TRBJ2-2 TRBD2 TRBV5-1